The present TCR beta chain was sequenced within a study of blood T cell repertoires in COVID-19. The method was immunoSEQ multiplex PCR; TCRdb's version includes in-frame clones alone and lacks a portion of them. The repertoire holds about 83,000 clones, with just over 85% as singletons. Trimming pared 2 bases from V and 0 bases from J, leaving 14 bases between. Germline CDR1 is MNHEY and CDR2 is SVGEGT. There are 18 residues in the CDR3. The sample was peripheral blood. V usage is TRBV6-2 or TRBV6-3 and J usage is TRBJ2-6, with D unclear. The TCR was taken from a human donor in a cohort sampled during active COVID-19. In nucleotides, the CDR3 is TGTGCCAGCAGTTACCGACATCTACTTCCCTCTGGGGCCAACGTCCTGACTTTC. Residues: CASSYRHLLPSGANVLTF.